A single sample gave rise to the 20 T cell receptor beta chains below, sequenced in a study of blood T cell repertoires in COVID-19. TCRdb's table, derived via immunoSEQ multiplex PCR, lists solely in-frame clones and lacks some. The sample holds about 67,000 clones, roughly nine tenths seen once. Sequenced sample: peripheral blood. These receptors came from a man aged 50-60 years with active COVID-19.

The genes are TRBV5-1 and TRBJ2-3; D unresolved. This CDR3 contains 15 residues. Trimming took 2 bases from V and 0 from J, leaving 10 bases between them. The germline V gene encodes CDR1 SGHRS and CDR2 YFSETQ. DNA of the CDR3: TGCGCCAGCAGCTTTTTGCGCCTCAGCACAGATACGCAGTATTTT. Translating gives CASSFLRLSTDTQYF. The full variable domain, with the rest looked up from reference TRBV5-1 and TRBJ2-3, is KAGVTQTPRYLIKTRGQQVTLSCSPISGHRSVSWYQQTPGQGLQFLFEYFSETQRNKGNFPGRFSGRQFSNSRSEMNVSTLELGDSALYLCASSFLRLSTDTQYFGPGTRLTVL.

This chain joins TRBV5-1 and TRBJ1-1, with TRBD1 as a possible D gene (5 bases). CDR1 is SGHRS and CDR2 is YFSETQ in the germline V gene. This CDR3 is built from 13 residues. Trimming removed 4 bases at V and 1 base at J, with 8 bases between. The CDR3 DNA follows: TGCGCCAGCAGCGCTGACAGGAACACTGAAGCTTTCTTT. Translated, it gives CASSADRNTEAFF.

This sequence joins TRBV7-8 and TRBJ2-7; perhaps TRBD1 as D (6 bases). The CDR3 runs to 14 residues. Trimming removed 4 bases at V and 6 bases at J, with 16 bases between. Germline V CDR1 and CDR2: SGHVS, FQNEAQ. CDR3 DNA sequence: TGTGCCAGCAGCTCACGGACAGTGAAGGTCGAGCAGTACTTC. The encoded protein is CASSSRTVKVEQYF.

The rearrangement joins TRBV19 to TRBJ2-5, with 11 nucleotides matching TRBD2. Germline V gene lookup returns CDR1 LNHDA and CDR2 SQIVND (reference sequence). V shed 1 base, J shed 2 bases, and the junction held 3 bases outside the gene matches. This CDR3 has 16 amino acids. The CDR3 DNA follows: TGTGCCAGTAGTATAGGACTAGCGGGGATGCAAGAGACCCAGTACTTC. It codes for CASSIGLAGMQETQYF.

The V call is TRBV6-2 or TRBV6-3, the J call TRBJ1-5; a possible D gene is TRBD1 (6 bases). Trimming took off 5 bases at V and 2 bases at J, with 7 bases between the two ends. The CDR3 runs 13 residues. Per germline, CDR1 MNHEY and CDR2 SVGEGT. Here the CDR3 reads CASSNRGNQPQHF. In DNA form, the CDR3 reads TGTGCCAGCAGTAACAGGGGCAATCAGCCCCAGCATTTT.

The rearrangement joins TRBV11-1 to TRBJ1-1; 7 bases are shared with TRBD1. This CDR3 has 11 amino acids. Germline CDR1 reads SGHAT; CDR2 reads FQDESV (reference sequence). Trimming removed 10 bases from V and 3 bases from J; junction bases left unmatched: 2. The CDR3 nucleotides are TGTGCCACCGACAGGGACACTGAAGCTTTCTTT. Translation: CATDRDTEAFF.

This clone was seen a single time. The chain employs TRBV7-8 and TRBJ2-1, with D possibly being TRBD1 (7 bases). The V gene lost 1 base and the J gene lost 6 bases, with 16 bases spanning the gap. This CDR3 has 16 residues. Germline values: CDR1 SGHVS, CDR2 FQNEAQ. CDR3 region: CASSLVGGGLGNEQFF. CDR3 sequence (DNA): TGTGCCAGCAGCTTAGTTGGAGGGGGCCTGGGCAATGAGCAGTTCTTC.

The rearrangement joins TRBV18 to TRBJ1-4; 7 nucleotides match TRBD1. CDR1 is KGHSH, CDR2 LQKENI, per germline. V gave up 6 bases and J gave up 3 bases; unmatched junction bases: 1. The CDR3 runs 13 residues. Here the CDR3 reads CASSRGSNEKLFF. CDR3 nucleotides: TGTGCCAGCTCCAGGGGGTCTAATGAAAAACTGTTTTTT.

The CDR3 protein is CASSTTVYNEQFF. DNA of the CDR3: TGTGCCAGTAGTACGACTGTCTACAATGAGCAGTTCTTC. The chain links TRBV19 to TRBJ2-1; no clear D. The germline V gene has CDR1 LNHDA and CDR2 SQIVND (reference sequence). The CDR3 is made up of 13 amino acids. The V end lost 4 bases, the J end lost 3 bases, and 7 bases lay between the germline ends.

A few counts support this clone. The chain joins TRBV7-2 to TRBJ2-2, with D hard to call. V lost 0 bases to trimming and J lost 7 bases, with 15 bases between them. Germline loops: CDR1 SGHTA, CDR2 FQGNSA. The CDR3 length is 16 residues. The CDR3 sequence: CASSLAGTAAGGELFF. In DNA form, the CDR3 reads TGTGCCAGCAGCTTAGCCGGAACAGCAGCCGGCGGGGAGCTGTTTTTT. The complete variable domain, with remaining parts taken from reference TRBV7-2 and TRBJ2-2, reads GAGVSQSPSNKVTEKGKDVELRCDPISGHTALYWYRQSLGQGLEFLIYFQGNSAPDKSGLPSDRFSAERTGGSVSTLTIQRTQQEDSAVYLCASSLAGTAAGGELFFGEGSRLTVL.

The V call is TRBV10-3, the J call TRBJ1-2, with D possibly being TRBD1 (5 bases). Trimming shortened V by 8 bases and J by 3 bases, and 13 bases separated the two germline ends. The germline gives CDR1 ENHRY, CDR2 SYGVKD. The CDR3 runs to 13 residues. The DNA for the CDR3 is TGTGCCATCGCGGCAGGGCTCGACTATGGCTACACCTTC. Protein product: CAIAAGLDYGYTF.

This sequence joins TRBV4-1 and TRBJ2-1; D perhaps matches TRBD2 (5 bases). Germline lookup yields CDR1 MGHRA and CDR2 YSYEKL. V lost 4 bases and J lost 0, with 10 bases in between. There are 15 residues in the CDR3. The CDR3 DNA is TGCGCCAGCAGCCCCACGGGGAGCTCCTACAATGAGCAGTTCTTC. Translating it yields CASSPTGSSYNEQFF.

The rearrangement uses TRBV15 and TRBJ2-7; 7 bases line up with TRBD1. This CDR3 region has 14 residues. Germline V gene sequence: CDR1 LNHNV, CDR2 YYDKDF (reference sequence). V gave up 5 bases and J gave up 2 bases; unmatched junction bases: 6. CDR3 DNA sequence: TGTGCCACCAGCCTGCCGGGACAGACCTACGAGCAGTACTTC. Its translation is CATSLPGQTYEQYF.

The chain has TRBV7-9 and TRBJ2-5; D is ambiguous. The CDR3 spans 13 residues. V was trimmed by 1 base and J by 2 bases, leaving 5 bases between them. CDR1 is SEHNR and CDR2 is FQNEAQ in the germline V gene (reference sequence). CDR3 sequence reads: CASSLVAQETQYF. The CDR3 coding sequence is TGTGCCAGCAGCTTAGTGGCACAAGAGACCCAGTACTTC.

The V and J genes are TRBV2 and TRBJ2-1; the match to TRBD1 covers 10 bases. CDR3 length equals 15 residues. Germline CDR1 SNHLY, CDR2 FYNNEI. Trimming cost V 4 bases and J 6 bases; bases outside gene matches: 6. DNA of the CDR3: TGTGCCAGCAGTGCTGACAGGGGGCAAATCAATGAGCAGTTCTTC. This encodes CASSADRGQINEQFF.

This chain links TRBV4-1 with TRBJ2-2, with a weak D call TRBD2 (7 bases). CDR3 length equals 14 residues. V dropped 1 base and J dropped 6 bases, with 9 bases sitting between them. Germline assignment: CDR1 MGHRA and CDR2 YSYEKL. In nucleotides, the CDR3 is TGCGCCAGCAGCCAAGTGGGGGGGCCCGGGGAGCTGTTTTTT. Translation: CASSQVGGPGELFF.

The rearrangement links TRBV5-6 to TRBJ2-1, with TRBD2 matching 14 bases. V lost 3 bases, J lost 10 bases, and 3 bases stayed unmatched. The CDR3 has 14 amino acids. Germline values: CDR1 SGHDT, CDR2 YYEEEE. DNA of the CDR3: TGTGCCAGCAGCTCGGGACTAGCGGGAGAAGAGCAGTTCTTC. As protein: CASSSGLAGEEQFF.

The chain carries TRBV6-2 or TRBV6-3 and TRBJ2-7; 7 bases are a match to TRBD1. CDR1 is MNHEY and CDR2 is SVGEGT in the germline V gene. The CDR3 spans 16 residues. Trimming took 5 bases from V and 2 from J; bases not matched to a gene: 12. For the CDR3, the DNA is TGTGCCAGCAGTCAGAACAGGGGTCGGGGCACCTACGAGCAGTACTTC. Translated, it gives CASSQNRGRGTYEQYF.

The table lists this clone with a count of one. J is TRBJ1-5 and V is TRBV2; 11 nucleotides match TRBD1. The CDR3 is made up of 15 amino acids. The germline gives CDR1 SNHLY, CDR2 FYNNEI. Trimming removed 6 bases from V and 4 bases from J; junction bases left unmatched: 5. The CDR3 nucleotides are TGTGCCAGCAGATCCGGGACAGGGGGGAATCAGCCCCAGCATTTT. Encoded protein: CASRSGTGGNQPQHF.

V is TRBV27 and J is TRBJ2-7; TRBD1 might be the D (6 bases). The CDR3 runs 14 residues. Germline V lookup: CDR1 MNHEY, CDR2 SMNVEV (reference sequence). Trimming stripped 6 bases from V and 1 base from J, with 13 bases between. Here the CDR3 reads CASRTTTGSYEQYF. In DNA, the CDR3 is TGTGCCAGCAGAACCACCACAGGGTCCTACGAGCAGTACTTC.